These 32 T cell receptor beta chains came from one sample sequenced in a study of T cell responses to AZD1222 COVID-19 vaccine. TCRdb's copy holds only in-frame clones and misses some; the assay was immunoSEQ multiplex PCR. The table lists approximately 70,000 clones, less than 90% of them singletons. The material was peripheral blood, obtained on day 0 of AZD1222 vaccination. These receptors were collected from an adult in good health.

The chain uses TRBV6-5 and TRBJ2-3; TRBD2 matches 7 bases. CDR1 is MNHEY and CDR2 is SVGAGI in the germline V gene. With V trimmed by 7 bases and J by 4 bases, 8 bases remained unmatched. This CDR3 is 14 amino acids long. DNA of the CDR3: TGTGCCAGCACCGGGGGGAGGAGATCAGATACGCAGTATTTT. This sequence encodes CASTGGRRSDTQYF.

The CDR3 bases are TGCGCCAGCAGCCAAGTCGTCGTAGGGGGACTCATGTTAAAGAACACTGAAGCTTTCTTT. It encodes CASSQVVVGGLMLKNTEAFF. The rearrangement links TRBV4-3 to TRBJ1-1, with D possibly matching TRBD1 (6 bases). The CDR3 is made up of 20 amino acids. Germline CDR1 is LGHNA and CDR2 is YSLEER. Trimming stripped 1 base from V and 1 base from J, with 25 bases between.

The gene calls are TRBV28 and TRBJ2-7, with no clear D. Between the trimmed V and J ends, which lost 3 bases and 3 bases, there was a span of 9 bases. The CDR3 is 13 amino acids. CDR1 is MDHEN, CDR2 SYDVKM, per germline. CDR3 bases: TGTGCCAGCAGTTTTGCGGCGATCTACGAGCAGTACTTC. Translated: CASSFAAIYEQYF.

The rearrangement joins TRBV11-2 to TRBJ2-1; TRBD2 matches 8 bases. After removal of 0 bases from V and 0 bases from J, the junction contained 13 bases not matched to a gene. Per germline, CDR1 SGHAT and CDR2 FQNNGV. The CDR3 has 20 residues. CDR3 in DNA: TGTGCCAGCAGCTTAGACTCCGACTGGCGGGGGGCTCTCTCCTACAATGAGCAGTTCTTC. It codes for CASSLDSDWRGALSYNEQFF.

The chain couples TRBV28 to TRBJ1-6; 7 bases map to TRBD1. CDR1 is MDHEN and CDR2 is SYDVKM in the germline V gene. The CDR3 sequence is 14 residues long. The junction had 8 bases not matched to a gene; V was cut back by 5 bases and J by 10 bases. This CDR3 reads CASSLARGWSPLHF. In DNA form, the CDR3 reads TGTGCCAGCAGTCTGGCCAGGGGGTGGTCACCCCTCCACTTT.

The chain has TRBV28 and TRBJ2-7; D assignment may be TRBD1 or TRBD2 (5 bases each). Germline V gene sequence: CDR1 MDHEN, CDR2 SYDVKM. This CDR3 spans 19 amino acids. Deletions cut 2 bases from V and 0 bases from J, with 23 bases between. The CDR3 loop reads CASSLRVFGSLGTSYEQYF. The CDR3 nucleotides are TGTGCCAGCAGTTTAAGGGTTTTTGGGTCTCTAGGGACCTCCTACGAGCAGTACTTC.

Within the sample, this clone is medium-sized (0.01 to 0.1%). This rearrangement joins TRBV15 to TRBJ2-3, with TRBD2 as a possible D gene (6 bases). V lost 0 bases, J lost 1 base, and 8 bases lay in between. Germline CDR1 reads LNHNV; CDR2 reads YYDKDF (reference sequence). CDR3 length: 15 amino acids. CDR3 sequence reads: CATSRDRGGTDTQYF. Written as DNA, the CDR3 is TGTGCCACCAGCAGAGATCGCGGGGGCACAGATACGCAGTATTTT.

Only a few counts were recorded for this clone. V usage is TRBV9 and J usage is TRBJ1-6, with 9 positions matching TRBD1. Per germline, CDR1 SGDLS and CDR2 YYNGEE. The length of the CDR3 is 16 residues. V lost 4 bases, J lost 8 bases, and 10 bases stayed unmatched. The CDR3 sequence: CASSSGGQGSDSPLHF. The CDR3, as DNA: TGTGCCAGCAGCTCCGGAGGACAGGGGTCGGATTCACCCCTCCACTTT.

The CDR3 loop reads CARGGTPSLTQYF. CDR3 bases: TGTGCCCGGGGCGGGACTCCCTCGCTTACGCAGTATTTT. The chain couples TRBV30 to TRBJ2-3, with D tentatively TRBD2 (6 bases). There are 13 residues in the CDR3. V was clipped by 8 bases and J by 8 bases, with 20 bases between them. The germline gives CDR1 GTSNPN, CDR2 SVGIG (reference sequence).

V gene TRBV6-5 combines with J gene TRBJ1-2; D gene unclear. The V gene lost 3 bases and the J gene lost 2 bases, with 4 bases spanning the gap. The CDR3 runs to 12 residues. Germline V lookup: CDR1 MNHEY, CDR2 SVGAGI. CDR3 DNA: TGTGCCAGCAGTTATCCCAACTATGGCTACACCTTC. Encoded protein: CASSYPNYGYTF.

This clone was found a few times. V is TRBV6-5 and J is TRBJ2-1; TRBD1 matches at 9 bases. Germline values: CDR1 MNHEY, CDR2 SVGAGI. The J segment lost 10 bases and the V segment lost 4 bases, leaving 14 bases of the junction unmatched. This CDR3 contains 16 residues. The DNA of the CDR3 is TGTGCCAGCAGTTCCCCGGTAAGACAGGGGGGCTTCGAGCAGTTCTTC. Its protein is CASSSPVRQGGFEQFF.

V is TRBV7-2 and J is TRBJ1-5; 8 bases fit TRBD1. In germline, CDR1 is SGHTA, CDR2 FQGNSA. The CDR3 has 15 amino acids. V shed 7 bases and J 7 bases; nucleotides not matched to a gene: 12. CDR3 protein: CASTISGGNHQPQHF. CDR3 in DNA: TGTGCCAGCACGATATCAGGGGGCAATCACCAGCCCCAGCATTTT.

As for this clone: This clone may be a read error of a much larger clone one base away. Within the sample, other DNA sequences also encode this same CDR3. The rearrangement uses TRBV5-1 and TRBJ1-1, with D possibly TRBD1 on 5 matching bases. The CDR3 is made up of 13 amino acids. V was shortened by 3 bases and J by 1 base, with 7 bases between the two germline ends. CDR1 and CDR2 from the germline V gene are SGHRS and YFSETQ. CDR3 sequence: CASSSQGNTEAFF. CDR3 coding DNA: TGCGCCAGCAGCTCCCAGGGGAACACTGAAGCTTTCTTT.

The chain is built from TRBV19 and TRBJ1-2; no reliable D call. This CDR3 is 14 amino acids long. Per germline, CDR1 LNHDA and CDR2 SQIVND (reference sequence). Trimming cost V 9 bases and J 4 bases, with 18 bases left between them. CDR3 sequence reads: CASRLLTQTYGYTF. CDR3 bases: TGTGCCAGCCGCCTATTGACGCAGACCTATGGCTACACCTTC.

The gene calls are TRBV6-5 and TRBJ1-5; no definite D call. The CDR3 is made up of 15 amino acids. The V and J ends lost 0 bases and 2 bases respectively, with 8 bases between them. Germline V gives CDR1 MNHEY, CDR2 SVGAGI. CDR3 in DNA: TGTGCCAGCAGTTACTCGATAGGTGGCAATCAGCCCCAGCATTTT. Encoded protein: CASSYSIGGNQPQHF.

This clone has a handful of counts. V is TRBV5-1 and J is TRBJ1-2, with D perhaps matching TRBD1 (5 bases). Deletions cut 0 bases from V and 13 bases from J, with 25 bases between. Germline V CDR1 and CDR2: SGHRS, YFSETQ. The CDR3 spans 16 residues. CDR3 bases: TGCGCCAGCAGCTTGGGTTTGCGGGGCGGCTACTATGGGGGCACCTTC. It encodes CASSLGLRGGYYGGTF.

This chain uses TRBV28 with TRBJ2-1, with 8 nucleotides matching TRBD1. The CDR3 contains 15 residues. Trimming cost V 7 bases and J 9 bases; bases outside gene matches: 14. Germline lookup yields CDR1 MDHEN and CDR2 SYDVKM. The CDR3 nucleotides are TGTGCCAGCACCACGGACAGGGTGCCAACGGCTGAGCAGTTCTTC. It is translated as CASTTDRVPTAEQFF.

The chain couples TRBV5-4 to TRBJ2-7; 8 bases align to TRBD1. The CDR3 has 14 amino acids. V lost 3 bases and J lost 5; bases outside the gene matches: 7. Per the germline V gene, CDR1 is SGHNT and CDR2 is YYREEE (reference sequence). The CDR3, as DNA: TGTGCCAGCAGCTCCTGGACAGGGATAAACGAGCAGTACTTC. Translating it yields CASSSWTGINEQYF.

The gene calls are TRBV19 and TRBJ2-5; the D gene could be TRBD1 or TRBD2 (7 bases each). The CDR3 spans 15 residues. V was cut by 3 bases and J by 6 bases, with 17 bases left in between. Germline CDR1 LNHDA, CDR2 SQIVND (reference sequence). The CDR3 sequence is CASSIVRGGQQTQYF. The CDR3, as DNA: TGTGCCAGTAGTATCGTCAGGGGGGGCCAGCAGACCCAGTACTTC.

The gene calls are TRBV30 and TRBJ1-4; TRBD1 aligns across 8 bases. CDR3 length: 15 amino acids. The junction had 7 bases not matched to a gene; V was cut back by 5 bases and J by 2 bases. The germline V gene has CDR1 GTSNPN and CDR2 SVGIG (reference sequence). CDR3 amino acids: CAWGRQGITNEKLFF. In DNA, the CDR3 is TGTGCCTGGGGCCGACAGGGGATCACTAATGAAAAACTGTTTTTT.

This sequence joins TRBV10-3 and TRBJ2-1; 8 bases map to TRBD1. After removal of 4 bases from V and 3 bases from J, the junction contained 5 bases not matched to a gene. CDR3 size: 15 residues. The germline V gene has CDR1 ENHRY and CDR2 SYGVKD. The CDR3, as DNA: TGTGCCATCAGTGCCGGACAGGGCTACTACAATGAGCAGTTCTTC. As protein: CAISAGQGYYNEQFF.

This clone is a singleton in its sample. This sequence joins TRBV3-1 (or the pseudogene TRBV3-2) and TRBJ1-3; D is undetermined. V lost 0 bases and J lost 7, with 13 bases in between. This CDR3 has 15 residues. Germline assignment: CDR1 LGHDT and CDR2 YNNKEL (reference sequence). CDR3 sequence reads: CASSQDSVRWNTIYF. The CDR3 nucleotides are TGTGCCAGCAGCCAAGATTCGGTTCGGTGGAACACCATATATTTT.

The rearrangement links TRBV28 to TRBJ1-2; D gene unclear. The CDR3 spans 13 residues. The V and J ends lost 6 bases and 7 bases respectively, with 15 bases between them. Germline lookup yields CDR1 MDHEN and CDR2 SYDVKM. DNA of the CDR3: TGTGCCAGCAGGAATCGGGAGAGCGGTGGCTACACCTTC. Translated, it gives CASRNRESGGYTF.

The CDR3 nucleotides read TGTGCCAGCAGCCCCCGGACAGGGGTCACTGAAGCTTTCTTT. Protein sequence: CASSPRTGVTEAFF. The chain employs TRBV5-6 and TRBJ1-1; 9 bases map to TRBD1. The length of the CDR3 is 14 residues. Germline trimming cut 4 bases from V and 4 bases from J; bases unmatched to any gene: 5. From germline, CDR1 is SGHDT and CDR2 YYEEEE.

This sequence joins TRBV6-1 and TRBJ2-1, with TRBD1 matching over 7 bases. Germline V lookup: CDR1 MNHNS, CDR2 SASEGT. V dropped 2 bases and J dropped 7; count of bases not matched to a gene: 5. The CDR3 runs 14 residues. The chain's CDR3 is CASSESDRANEQFF. The CDR3 DNA reads as TGTGCCAGCAGTGAATCCGACAGGGCGAATGAGCAGTTCTTC.

The CDR3 loop reads CASGGGINQPQHF. As DNA, the CDR3 is TGTGCCAGCGGGGGTGGGATCAATCAGCCCCAGCATTTT. The V call is TRBV12-3 or TRBV12-4, the J call TRBJ1-5; D may be TRBD1 (5 bases). Trimming removed 8 bases from V and 3 bases from J, with 11 bases in between. The CDR3 has 13 amino acids.

The chain links TRBV10-1 to TRBJ2-7, with unresolved D. V lost 4 bases and J lost 3, with 4 bases in between. CDR1 and CDR2 (germline): WNHNN, SYGVQD (reference sequence). CDR3 length: 11 amino acids. The CDR3 loop is CASSGGYEQYF. CDR3 nucleotides: TGCGCCAGCAGTGGGGGCTACGAGCAGTACTTC.

This rearrangement joins TRBV24-1 to TRBJ1-3; D ambiguous. Between the trimmed V and J ends, which lost 4 bases and 7 bases, there was a span of 16 bases. The V gene's germline CDR1 is KGHDR and CDR2 SFDVKD. The CDR3 covers 15 residues. CDR3 residues: CATSDSRTVGNTIYF. The CDR3 DNA reads as TGTGCCACCAGTGACTCGAGGACGGTGGGGAACACCATATATTTT.

The chain combines TRBV27 with TRBJ1-3; TRBD1 is a possible D gene (5 bases). This CDR3 is 15 amino acids long. Germline values: CDR1 MNHEY, CDR2 SMNVEV (reference sequence). With 4 bases removed from V and 4 bases from J, the gap between germline ends came to 14 bases. CDR3 bases: TGTGCCAGCAGTTCCGGGGCTTCGTGGGGAAACACCATATATTTT. Protein sequence: CASSSGASWGNTIYF.

The chain uses TRBV5-1 and TRBJ2-1; the D call may be TRBD1 or TRBD2 (5 bases each). The V gene's germline CDR1 is SGHRS and CDR2 YFSETQ. Deletions cut 4 bases from V and 13 bases from J, with 24 bases between. The CDR3 is 15 residues long. The CDR3 DNA is TGCGCCAGCAGCCCCTCTCGGGGCCGGATCTATAATCAGTTCTTC. Its translation: CASSPSRGRIYNQFF.

The chain recombines TRBV19 with TRBJ1-2; D remains ambiguous. Germline CDR1 LNHDA, CDR2 SQIVND (reference sequence). The CDR3 contains 14 residues. Trimming pared 3 bases from V and 8 bases from J, leaving 16 bases between. The CDR3 loop reads CASSIGSRPPGYTF. The DNA of the CDR3 is TGTGCCAGTAGTATCGGCAGTCGTCCCCCCGGCTACACCTTC.

The V gene is TRBV6-5, the J gene TRBJ2-7; TRBD1 agrees at 9 bases. The V and J ends lost 5 bases and 5 bases, in that order; junction bases with no gene match: 1. The V gene's germline CDR1 is MNHEY and CDR2 SVGAGI. The CDR3 contains 12 residues. The CDR3 is CASSRTGDEQYF. The DNA for the CDR3 is TGTGCCAGCAGTCGGACAGGGGACGAGCAGTACTTC.